Sequencing of this T cell receptor beta chain was carried out in a study of radiation and T cells in renal cell carcinoma. Study results and caveats: Pretreatment tumor biopsies were lacking, so baseline clonotypes are unknown.

Clones were read by immunoSEQ multiplex PCR, and TCRdb kept only the in-frame ones, dropping some. The sample yields about 78,000 clones, around 89% seen once. This CDR3 contains 15 residues. Losses at the gene ends were 3 bases for V and 7 bases for J; bases not matched to a gene: 8. Germline-derived CDR1 and CDR2 are SEHNR and FQNEAQ (reference sequence). The count of this clone is one. The antigen is not known. As for time point: blood 4 weeks post-SBRT, at nephrectomy. Treatment given: 15 Gy SBRT to primary tumor, nephrectomy 4 weeks later. Sequencing used blood, obtained from a patient whose treatment included radiotherapy and nephrectomy. The receptor was isolated from a woman between 65 and 79 years old with renal cell carcinoma. The gene calls are TRBV7-9 and TRBJ2-1; 8 bases line up with TRBD1. The CDR3 sequence: CASSLKDRDGNEQFF. As DNA, the CDR3 is TGTGCCAGCAGCTTGAAGGACAGGGACGGAAATGAGCAGTTCTTC. Variable domain in full (rest from reference TRBV7-9 and TRBJ2-1): DTGVSQNPRHKITKRGQNVTFRCDPISEHNRLYWYRQTLGQGPEFLTYFQNEAQLEKSRLLSDRFSAERPKGSFSTLEIQRTEQGDSAMYLCASSLKDRDGNEQFFGPGTRLTVL.